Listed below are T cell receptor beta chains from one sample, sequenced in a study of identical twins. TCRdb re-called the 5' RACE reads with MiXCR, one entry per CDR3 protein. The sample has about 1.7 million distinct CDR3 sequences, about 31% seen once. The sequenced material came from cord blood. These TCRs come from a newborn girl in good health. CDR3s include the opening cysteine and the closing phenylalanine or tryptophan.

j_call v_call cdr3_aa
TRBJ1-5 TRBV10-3 CAISDWGNQPQHF
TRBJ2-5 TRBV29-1 CSVCRVLQETQYF
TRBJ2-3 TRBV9 CASSPPRMGDTQYF
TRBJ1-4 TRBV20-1 CSAKDRGGNEKLFF
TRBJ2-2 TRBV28 CASSLMGWTGNTGELFF
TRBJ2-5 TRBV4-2 CASSRSVGLSKNEQYF
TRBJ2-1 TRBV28 CASRAYGSYNEQFF
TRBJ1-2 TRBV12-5 CASGLIENRTGSNYGYTF
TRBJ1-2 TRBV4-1 CASSQVPFSNYGYTF
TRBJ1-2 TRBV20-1 CSALPRGGNYGYTF
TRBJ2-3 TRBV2 CASIRLTSAKADAQYF
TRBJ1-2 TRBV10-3 CAIRPGTVNYGYTF
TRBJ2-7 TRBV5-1 CASSRDRELYEQYF
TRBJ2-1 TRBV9 CASSVGTSGATGQFF
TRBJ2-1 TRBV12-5 CASGPDSNEQFF
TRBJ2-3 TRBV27 CASSLWVAGGRTDTQYF
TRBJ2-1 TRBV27 CASSLGRLNEQFF
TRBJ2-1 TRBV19 CASSILGRNEQFF
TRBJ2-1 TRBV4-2 CASSQGATSGSYNEQFF
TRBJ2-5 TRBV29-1 CSAGWAETQYF